A single sample gave rise to the 10 T cell receptor beta chains below, sequenced in a study of OX40 agonist ivuxolimab in advanced cancers. Some clones are missing from TCRdb's copy, which holds only in-frame ones; the method was immunoSEQ multiplex PCR. The sample lists 100,000 to 150,000 clones; less than 95% were seen once. Material: CD4+ or CD8+ T cells sorted from blood, obtained in a trial of the OX40 agonist ivuxolimab. The source of these receptors is an adult with an advanced solid tumor such as melanoma, head and neck, liver or kidney cancer.

The chain has TRBV30 and TRBJ1-4; no reliable D call. Germline V CDR1 and CDR2: GTSNPN, SVGIG (reference sequence). The CDR3 is 17 amino acids. V gave up 0 bases and J gave up 5 bases, with 19 bases separating them. The CDR3 DNA reads as TGTGCCTGGAGTGTACGAAGCGGCTCCTCAAGGAATGAAAAACTGTTTTTT. Protein product: CAWSVRSGSSRNEKLFF.

This CDR3 is CASSPSTQGGHEQYF. The CDR3 nucleotides are TGTGCCAGCTCACCGTCGACACAGGGGGGCCACGAGCAGTACTTC. V and J are TRBV18 and TRBJ2-7; 8 bases agree with TRBD1. The length of the CDR3 is 15 residues. V was clipped by 3 bases and J by 5 bases; unmatched bases: 9. Per germline, CDR1 KGHSH and CDR2 LQKENI. The full variable domain, with the rest looked up from reference TRBV18 and TRBJ2-7, is NAGVMQNPRHLVRRRGQEARLRCSPMKGHSHVYWYRQLPEEGLKFMVYLQKENIIDESGMPKERFSAEFPKEGPSILRIQQVVRGDSAAYFCASSPSTQGGHEQYFGPGTRLTVT.

This clone was seen once. V gene TRBV28 combines with J gene TRBJ1-4, with TRBD1 matching 7 bases. With 5 bases clipped from V and 4 bases from J, the junction kept 7 bases outside the gene matches. Germline CDR1 is MDHEN and CDR2 is SYDVKM. The CDR3 covers 15 residues. The CDR3, as DNA: TGTGCCAGCAGTACCCCGACAGGGAATAATGAAAAACTGTTTTTT. This sequence encodes CASSTPTGNNEKLFF.

This clone was seen only a few times. This chain uses TRBV6-6 with TRBJ1-5, with D unclear. CDR3 length: 14 amino acids. V shed 4 bases and J shed 4 bases, with 11 bases lying between them. Germline assignment: CDR1 MNHNY and CDR2 SVGAGI (reference sequence). CDR3 region: CASSSITLNQPQHF. In nucleotides, the CDR3 is TGTGCCAGCAGTTCTATAACCCTGAATCAGCCCCAGCATTTT.

J is TRBJ1-1 and V is TRBV28, with 7 bases lining up with TRBD1. In germline, CDR1 is MDHEN, CDR2 SYDVKM. V gave up 5 bases and J gave up 7 bases; unmatched junction bases: 16. The CDR3 consists of 16 residues. The DNA for the CDR3 is TGTGCCAGCAGTCCACCGGGGACAGCCGCTGCAAATGAAGCTTTCTTT. This translates into CASSPPGTAAANEAFF.

The chain carries TRBV2 and TRBJ2-1; perhaps TRBD2 as D (6 bases). The germline V and J ends were trimmed by 2 bases and 0 bases, with 11 bases remaining between them. Germline V gives CDR1 SNHLY, CDR2 FYNNEI. The CDR3 has 16 residues. This chain's CDR3 is CASSELQRASYNEQFF. Here the CDR3 DNA reads TGTGCCAGCAGTGAACTCCAGCGGGCCTCCTACAATGAGCAGTTCTTC.

CDR3 bases: TGTGCCAGCAGCGTCGACGGACAAGCTAACTATGGCTACACCTTC. Translated: CASSVDGQANYGYTF. The genes are TRBV9 and TRBJ1-2; D may be TRBD1 (5 bases). V shed 2 bases and J shed 0 bases, with 11 bases lying between them. The CDR3 consists of 15 residues. From germline, CDR1 is SGDLS and CDR2 YYNGEE. The variable domain in full, with the rest retrieved from reference TRBV9 and TRBJ1-2, is DSGVTQTPKHLITATGQRVTLRCSPRSGDLSVYWYQQSLDQGLQFLIQYYNGEERAKGNILERFSAQQFPDLHSELNLSSLELGDSALYFCASSVDGQANYGYTFGSGTRLTVV.

The V call is TRBV5-4, the J call TRBJ2-2; 14 bases fit TRBD2. Trimming cost V 3 bases and J 4 bases; bases outside gene matches: 8. Germline V CDR1 and CDR2: SGHNT, YYREEE (reference sequence). The CDR3 runs to 18 residues. The CDR3 region is CASSSGLAGEVGTGELFF. The CDR3 DNA reads as TGTGCCAGCAGCTCGGGACTAGCGGGAGAAGTAGGCACCGGGGAGCTGTTTTTT. Supplemented by reference TRBV5-4 and TRBJ2-2, the full variable domain reads ETGVTQSPTHLIKTRGQQVTLRCSSQSGHNTVSWYQQALGQGPQFIFQYYREEENGRGNFPPRFSGLQFPNYSSELNVNALELDDSALYLCASSSGLAGEVGTGELFFGEGSRLTVL.

The rearrangement uses TRBV27 and TRBJ2-7; TRBD1 aligns across 7 bases. The CDR3 has 15 amino acids. The germline V gene has CDR1 MNHEY and CDR2 SMNVEV (reference sequence). After removal of 2 bases from V and 8 bases from J, the junction contained 12 bases not matched to a gene. CDR3 in DNA: TGTGCCAGCAGTTTAAGCTTTTCACAGGGGTCCAAGCAGTACTTC. Translated, it gives CASSLSFSQGSKQYF.

V usage is TRBV19 and J usage is TRBJ2-7; 7 bases are shared with TRBD1. V was pared by 4 bases and J by 0 bases, with 9 bases of the junction left unmatched. Germline-derived CDR1 and CDR2 are LNHDA and SQIVND (reference sequence). The CDR3 is 16 amino acids. CDR3 coding DNA: TGTGCCAGTAGTAGGAAGACAGGGTCCCCCTCCTACGAGCAGTACTTC. This translates into CASSRKTGSPSYEQYF.